This T cell receptor (beta chain) was identified in a study of shared clonotypes between healthy human individuals. General study findings and limits: Donor scarcity curtailed the genetic and exposure-history diversity represented herein.

A remark on this clone: Its antigen remains unidentified.

This CDR3 is 14 amino acids long. Germline V gives CDR1 MDHEN, CDR2 SYDVKM. Trimming left V 1 base short and J 3 bases short, with 9 bases between. Sequencing used immunoSEQ multiplex PCR; TCRdb keeps in-frame clones, though not all of them. Seen here are 640,000 or so clones, around 72% observed once, and the top ten hold around 2%. The chain is built from TRBV28 and TRBJ1-2; D remains unclear. The receptor's source is a woman aged 25 to 39 in good health. Specimen: memory CD4+ T cells sorted from blood. Stated subset: CD45RA-negative fraction. The CDR3 reads CASSLFGRDYGYTF. The CDR3 coding sequence is TGTGCCAGCAGTTTATTTGGTAGGGACTATGGCTACACCTTC.